A single T cell receptor beta chain is shown here with its context. The target antigen is unknown. These data are taken from a study of human thymus T cells. Generated by immunoSEQ multiplex PCR, the TCRdb table keeps only in-frame clones and is missing some. Of fewer than 85,000 clones listed, 85% to 95% are singletons. Study-level points and caveats: Thymic TCR repertoires of unrelated people reportedly overlapped highly. Repertoires from thymus and blood appeared to show biased V and J gene usage.

The CDR3 covers 13 residues. Germline loops: CDR1 KGHSH, CDR2 LQKENI. Trimming removed 8 bases from V and 0 bases from J, with 10 bases in between. Corrective heart surgery yielded the resections from which the thymus tissue came. This chain connects TRBV18 to TRBJ2-5; D remains unclear. The receptor comes from a girl in the first two years of life with a congenital heart defect but otherwise immunologically healthy. Sequenced sample: thymus tissue. This CDR3 reads CASARMDQETQYF. The CDR3 DNA is TGTGCCAGCGCGAGGATGGACCAAGAGACCCAGTACTTC.